The sequence of this TCR beta chain was determined in a study of blood T cell repertoires in COVID-19. Whole-study context: T cells, B-cell-depleted T cells, or PBMCs supplied cDNA or gDNA.

In the source study's methods: Scientists estimated how many nucleated cells there were by amplifying reference gene primers. The table came from immunoSEQ multiplex PCR; TCRdb's copy has only in-frame clones and leaves some out. The V and J calls and clone size are taken from that table; D and trimming were inferred from the DNA. The sample has 150,000 to 200,000 clones, roughly nine tenths seen once. The germline V gene has CDR1 SGHTA and CDR2 FQGNSA. The CDR3 is made up of 13 amino acids. The junction had 3 bases not matched to a gene; V was cut back by 2 bases and J by 6 bases. In Seattle, patients joined the study during active infection and were tracked longitudinally.

The source is a woman aged 55-69 years with COVID-19, enrolled during active disease. The chain combines TRBV7-2 with TRBJ1-2, with 7 bases aligning to TRBD1. Specimen: peripheral blood. CDR3 sequence reads: CASSLIGTDGYTF. CDR3 bases: TGTGCCAGCAGCTTAATAGGGACAGATGGCTACACCTTC.